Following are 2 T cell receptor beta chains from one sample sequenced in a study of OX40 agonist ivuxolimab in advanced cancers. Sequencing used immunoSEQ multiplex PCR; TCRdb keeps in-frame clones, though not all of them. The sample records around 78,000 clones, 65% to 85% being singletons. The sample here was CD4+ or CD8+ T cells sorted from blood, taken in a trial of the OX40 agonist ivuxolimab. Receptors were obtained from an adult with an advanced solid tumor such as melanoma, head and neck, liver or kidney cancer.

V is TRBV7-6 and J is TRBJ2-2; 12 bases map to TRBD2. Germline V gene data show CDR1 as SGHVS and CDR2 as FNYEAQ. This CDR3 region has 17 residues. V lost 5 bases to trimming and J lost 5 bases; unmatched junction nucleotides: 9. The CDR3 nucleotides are TGTGCCAGCAGCCGAGGACTAGCGGGATGGGCGACCGGGGAGCTGTTTTTT. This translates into CASSRGLAGWATGELFF.

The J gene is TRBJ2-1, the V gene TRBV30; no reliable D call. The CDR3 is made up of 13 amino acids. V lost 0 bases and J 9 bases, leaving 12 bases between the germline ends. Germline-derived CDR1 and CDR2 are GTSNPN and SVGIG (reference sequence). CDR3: CAWSVGLEGEQFF. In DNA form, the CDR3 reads TGTGCCTGGAGTGTCGGGCTAGAAGGTGAGCAGTTCTTC.